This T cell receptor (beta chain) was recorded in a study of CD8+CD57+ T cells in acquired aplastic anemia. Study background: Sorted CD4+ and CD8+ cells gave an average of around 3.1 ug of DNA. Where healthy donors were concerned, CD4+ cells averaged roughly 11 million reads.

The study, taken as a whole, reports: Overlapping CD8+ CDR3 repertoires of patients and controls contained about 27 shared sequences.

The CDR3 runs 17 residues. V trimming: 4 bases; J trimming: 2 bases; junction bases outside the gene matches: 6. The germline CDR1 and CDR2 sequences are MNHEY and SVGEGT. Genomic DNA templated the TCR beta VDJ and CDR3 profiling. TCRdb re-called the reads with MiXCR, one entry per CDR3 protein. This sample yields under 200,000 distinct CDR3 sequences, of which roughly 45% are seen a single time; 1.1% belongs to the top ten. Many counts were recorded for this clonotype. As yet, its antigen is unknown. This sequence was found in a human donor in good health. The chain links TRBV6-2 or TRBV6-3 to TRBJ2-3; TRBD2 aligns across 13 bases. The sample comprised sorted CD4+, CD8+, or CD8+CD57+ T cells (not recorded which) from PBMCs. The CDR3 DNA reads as TGTGCCAGCAGTTTTCGACTAGCGGGGGGACACACAGATACGCAGTATTTT. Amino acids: CASSFRLAGGHTDTQYF.